The 31 T cell receptor beta chains below were found in one sample sequenced in a study of cytotoxic CD8 clonotypes in ibrutinib-treated CLL. The table came from immunoSEQ multiplex PCR; TCRdb's copy has only in-frame clones and leaves some out. The data hold about 25,000 clones, with approximately 85% observed a single time. The sequences come from PBMCs, collected after 24 months of ibrutinib treatment. Every receptor here comes from a human donor with chronic lymphocytic leukemia.

The rearrangement uses TRBV27 and TRBJ2-7; D call uncertain. Germline V CDR1 and CDR2: MNHEY, SMNVEV (reference sequence). Trimming cost V 1 base and J 6 bases, with 13 bases left between them. This CDR3 comprises 14 residues. The chain's CDR3 is CASSLFPGRSEQYF. The CDR3 DNA reads as TGTGCCAGCAGTTTATTTCCAGGCCGTAGCGAGCAGTACTTC.

The V call is TRBV18, the J call TRBJ2-7; 12 nucleotides line up with TRBD2. Trimming at V came to 4 bases and at J to 5 bases, leaving 9 bases not matched to a gene. Looked up from germline, CDR1 is KGHSH and CDR2 is LQKENI. The CDR3 spans 16 residues. The CDR3 spells CASSRNPSGGADEQYF. The CDR3 DNA sequence: TGTGCCAGCTCACGAAACCCTAGCGGGGGGGCGGACGAGCAGTACTTC. Drawing the rest from reference TRBV18 and TRBJ2-7, the complete variable domain is NAGVMQNPRHLVRRRGQEARLRCSPMKGHSHVYWYRQLPEEGLKFMVYLQKENIIDESGMPKERFSAEFPKEGPSILRIQQVVRGDSAAYFCASSRNPSGGADEQYFGPGTRLTVT.

This clone was picked up one time. The chain couples TRBV6-6 to TRBJ2-5; D ambiguous. Germline V CDR1 and CDR2: MNHNY, SVGAGI (reference sequence). Trimming removed 2 bases at V and 2 bases at J, with 9 bases between. The CDR3 is made up of 14 amino acids. CDR3 sequence (DNA): TGTGCCAGCAGTTACCACTGGGGACAAGAGACCCAGTACTTC. This encodes CASSYHWGQETQYF.

The chain has TRBV10-2 and TRBJ1-1, with D tentatively TRBD1 (5 bases). V was pared by 3 bases and J by 3 bases, with 8 bases between. From germline, CDR1 is WSHSY and CDR2 SAAADI. The CDR3 spans 13 residues. The CDR3 region is CASSEGAYTEAFF. CDR3 bases: TGCGCCAGCAGTGAAGGGGCGTACACTGAAGCTTTCTTT.

V gene TRBV5-1 combines with J gene TRBJ1-1, with D tentatively TRBD1 (6 bases). V dropped 4 bases and J dropped 2 bases, with 12 bases sitting between them. Germline CDR1 and CDR2: SGHRS and YFSETQ. This CDR3 is built from 14 residues. CDR3 loop: CASSHRQVNTEAFF. The CDR3 DNA sequence: TGCGCCAGCAGCCACCGACAGGTTAACACTGAAGCTTTCTTT.

This clone was found once. Other DNA sequences in the sample encode the same CDR3. This chain connects TRBV5-5 to TRBJ2-7; 9 nucleotides agree with TRBD1. The CDR3 sequence is 15 residues long. Germline V gives CDR1 SGHKS, CDR2 YYEKEE (reference sequence). J lost 5 bases, V lost 4 bases, and 10 bases had no gene match. The CDR3 spells CASSATGQGHHEQYF. CDR3 bases: TGTGCCAGCAGCGCCACAGGACAGGGGCACCACGAGCAGTACTTC. The full variable domain, its missing parts supplied by reference TRBV5-5 and TRBJ2-7, is DAGVTQSPTHLIKTRGQQVTLRCSPISGHKSVSWYQQVLGQGPQFIFQYYEKEERGRGNFPDRFSARQFPNYSSELNVNALLLGDSALYLCASSATGQGHHEQYFGPGTRLTVT.

This chain uses TRBV18 with TRBJ1-6; the match to TRBD1 covers 8 bases. The CDR3 covers 16 residues. The V gene end was trimmed by 1 base and the J gene end by 9 bases; junction bases not matched to a gene: 8. Germline values: CDR1 KGHSH, CDR2 LQKENI. Here the CDR3 DNA reads TGTGCCAGCTCACCACTTCCGGACAGGGAGACTTCACCCCTCCACTTT. Its protein is CASSPLPDRETSPLHF.

The chain uses TRBV27 and TRBJ1-1, with 8 bases fitting TRBD1. J gave up 1 base and V 5 bases, and 9 bases lay outside the gene matches. Germline assignment: CDR1 MNHEY and CDR2 SMNVEV (reference sequence). The CDR3 consists of 16 residues. The DNA for the CDR3 is TGTGCCAGCAGTGTATACAGGGGGAGGAGGAACACTGAAGCTTTCTTT. Translated: CASSVYRGRRNTEAFF.

The chain combines TRBV27 with TRBJ1-5, with D perhaps matching TRBD1 (5 bases). The CDR3 sequence is 13 residues long. Looked up from germline, CDR1 is MNHEY and CDR2 is SMNVEV (reference sequence). Deletions cut 5 bases from V and 3 bases from J, with 8 bases between. The CDR3 spells CASSVDINQPQHF. DNA of the CDR3: TGTGCCAGCAGTGTGGACATCAATCAGCCCCAGCATTTT.

The chain combines TRBV19 with TRBJ2-2; maybe TRBD1 (5 bases). Trimming removed 1 base at V and 6 bases at J, with 12 bases between. The CDR3 loop spans 15 amino acids. Germline CDR1 LNHDA, CDR2 SQIVND (reference sequence). CDR3 residues: CASSIGRVNAGELFF. Written as DNA, the CDR3 is TGTGCCAGTAGTATAGGCAGGGTAAACGCCGGGGAGCTGTTTTTT.

The chain is built from TRBV19 and TRBJ2-5; D gene ambiguous. This CDR3 is built from 14 residues. V lost 3 bases to trimming and J lost 5 bases, with 13 bases between them. Germline V CDR1 and CDR2: LNHDA, SQIVND (reference sequence). CDR3 bases: TGTGCCAGTAGTATGTCCCAGGTGGGCGAGACCCAGTACTTC. It translates to CASSMSQVGETQYF.

The V gene is TRBV7-3, the J gene TRBJ2-7; TRBD1 is a possible D gene (6 bases). Trimming stripped 5 bases from V and 2 bases from J, with 16 bases between. The germline V gene encodes CDR1 SGHTA and CDR2 FQGTGA. The CDR3 is 15 residues long. The CDR3 DNA is TGTGCCAGCAGCCAATCGACAGGAAATACCTACGAGCAGTACTTC. Its translation: CASSQSTGNTYEQYF.

The rearrangement joins TRBV4-1 to TRBJ1-2, with D possibly being TRBD1 (6 bases). Germline values: CDR1 MGHRA, CDR2 YSYEKL. V lost 3 bases and J lost 0, with 11 bases in between. The CDR3 is 15 residues long. CDR3 sequence: CASSHVQGANYGYTF. The CDR3, as DNA: TGCGCCAGCAGCCACGTACAGGGCGCTAACTATGGCTACACCTTC.

V gene TRBV21-1 combines with J gene TRBJ2-7. TRBV21-1 is classified as a pseudogene. The CDR3 is 17 residues long. The CDR3 DNA reads TGTGCCAGCAGCAAAGCGCAACAGCGTAATTCCCCCTACGAGCAGTACTTC. This translates into CASSKAQQRNSPYEQYF.

The DNA for the CDR3 is TGTGCCAGCAGCGCCGACAGGGCCCCTCTTAACTATGGCTACACCTTC. Its translation: CASSADRAPLNYGYTF. The chain has TRBV7-9 and TRBJ1-2; 7 nucleotides line up with TRBD1. The CDR3 runs 16 residues. Germline CDR1 reads SEHNR; CDR2 reads FQNEAQ (reference sequence). V trimming: 5 bases; J trimming: 1 base; junction bases outside the gene matches: 10.

The rearrangement links TRBV6-1 to TRBJ1-1, with D perhaps TRBD1 (5 bases). Trimming pared 2 bases from V and 4 bases from J, leaving 5 bases between. The CDR3 length is 12 residues. Germline lookup yields CDR1 MNHNS and CDR2 SASEGT. For the CDR3, the DNA is TGTGCCAGCAGTGAAAGGGGCACTGAAGCTTTCTTT. As protein: CASSERGTEAFF.

The chain recombines TRBV15 with TRBJ2-3; D remains unclear. The CDR3 contains 13 residues. The V end was cut by 1 base, the J end by 2 bases, with 4 bases between. The germline gives CDR1 LNHNV, CDR2 YYDKDF (reference sequence). The CDR3 bases are TGTGCCACCAGCAGAGGCGACACAGATACGCAGTATTTT. Amino acid sequence: CATSRGDTDTQYF.

The CDR3: CASSLSAAGANVLTF. The CDR3 bases are TGTGCCAGCAGCTTATCGGCGGCTGGGGCCAACGTCCTGACTTTC. This chain joins TRBV7-2 and TRBJ2-6, with unresolved D. Germline CDR1 SGHTA, CDR2 FQGNSA. The CDR3 runs 15 residues. Trimming took 2 bases from V and 2 from J, leaving 7 bases between them.

The chain employs TRBV9 and TRBJ2-5, with TRBD2 as a possible D gene (6 bases). Germline V gene lookup returns CDR1 SGDLS and CDR2 YYNGEE. The CDR3 has 15 residues. V lost 4 bases to trimming and J lost 5 bases, with 18 bases between them. CDR3 sequence reads: CASSPMGLRGETQYF. The CDR3 DNA reads TGTGCCAGCAGCCCAATGGGACTTAGAGGCGAGACCCAGTACTTC.

This clone was seen once. The chain is built from TRBV6-1 and TRBJ1-3; D is unclear. V was shortened by 2 bases and J by 7 bases, with 9 bases between the two germline ends. Germline assignment: CDR1 MNHNS and CDR2 SASEGT. This CDR3 contains 13 residues. The CDR3 nucleotides are TGTGCCAGCAGTGAATCAAGACGGAACACCATATATTTT. It specifies CASSESRRNTIYF.

The V and J genes are TRBV19 and TRBJ2-2; D gene unclear. The V and J ends lost 1 base and 3 bases respectively, with 6 bases between them. The CDR3 is made up of 14 amino acids. The germline V gene encodes CDR1 LNHDA and CDR2 SQIVND (reference sequence). This CDR3 is CASSIGDYTGELFF. The CDR3 DNA reads TGTGCCAGTAGTATAGGTGATTACACCGGGGAGCTGTTTTTT. The full variable domain, rest sourced from reference TRBV19 and TRBJ2-2, is DGGITQSPKYLFRKEGQNVTLSCEQNLNHDAMYWYRQDPGQGLRLIYYSQIVNDFQKGDIAEGYSVSREKKESFPLTVTSAQKNPTAFYLCASSIGDYTGELFFGEGSRLTVL.

This chain joins TRBV7-2 and TRBJ2-6; D is ambiguous. Germline CDR1 SGHTA, CDR2 FQGNSA. V lost 0 bases and J 7 bases, leaving 4 bases between the germline ends. The CDR3 extends over 13 amino acids. The CDR3 is CASSLAAANVLTF. As DNA, the CDR3 is TGTGCCAGCAGCTTAGCGGCAGCCAACGTCCTGACTTTC.

The rearrangement joins TRBV18 to TRBJ2-1; 7 nucleotides line up with TRBD1. CDR1 and CDR2 (germline): KGHSH, LQKENI. J was trimmed by 14 bases and V by 5 bases; bases with no gene match: 6. The CDR3 spans 11 residues. CDR3 nucleotides: TGTGCCAGCTCATCGACAGGGAATGAGTTCTTC. Its protein product is CASSSTGNEFF. Filled out from reference TRBV18 and TRBJ2-1, the complete variable domain reads NAGVMQNPRHLVRRRGQEARLRCSPMKGHSHVYWYRQLPEEGLKFMVYLQKENIIDESGMPKERFSAEFPKEGPSILRIQQVVRGDSAAYFCASSSTGNEFFGPGTRLTVL.

For this clone: This likely traces to a read error, being one base from a far larger clone. The V call is TRBV4-1, the J call TRBJ1-1; 8 bases align to TRBD1. This CDR3 is 17 amino acids long. The germline CDR1 and CDR2 sequences are MGHRA and YSYEKL. The trim removed 0 bases at V and 3 bases at J, leaving 9 bases unmatched. CDR3: CASSQDNRQGWDTEAFF. As DNA, the CDR3 is TGCGCCAGCAGCCAAGATAACCGACAGGGGTGGGACACTGAAGCTTTCTTT.

The rearrangement uses TRBV2 and TRBJ2-5, with D perhaps TRBD2 (6 bases). CDR1 is SNHLY and CDR2 is FYNNEI in the germline V gene. This CDR3 is built from 14 residues. With 1 base removed from V and 2 bases from J, the gap between germline ends came to 8 bases. CDR3 in DNA: TGTGCCAGCAGTGAAGACCTAGCGCAAGAGACCCAGTACTTC. This gives the protein CASSEDLAQETQYF.

V and J are TRBV6-5 and TRBJ1-1, with D perhaps TRBD1 (6 bases). Trimming removed 6 bases from V and 3 bases from J, with 8 bases in between. This CDR3 spans 12 amino acids. Germline CDR1 is MNHEY and CDR2 is SVGAGI. CDR3 nucleotide sequence: TGTGCCAGCAGCACAGGGTACACTGAAGCTTTCTTT. It yields the protein CASSTGYTEAFF.

The chain links TRBV5-1 to TRBJ2-1; D is unclear. V lost 0 bases and J 0 bases, leaving 13 bases between the germline ends. The CDR3 spans 17 residues. CDR1 SGHRS and CDR2 YFSETQ come from the germline V gene. The CDR3 spells CASSLVVGPSSYNEQFF. CDR3 in DNA: TGCGCCAGCAGCTTGGTCGTAGGACCTAGCTCCTACAATGAGCAGTTCTTC.

V usage is TRBV4-1 and J usage is TRBJ1-6; TRBD1 is a possible D gene (5 bases). V gave up 1 base and J gave up 12 bases, with 19 bases separating them. The CDR3 runs to 16 residues. CDR1 MGHRA and CDR2 YSYEKL come from the germline V gene. CDR3 nucleotide sequence: TGCGCCAGCAGCCAAGTAAGGGGCGCGACATATTTACCCCTCCACTTT. It is translated as CASSQVRGATYLPLHF.

The V gene is TRBV20-1, the J gene TRBJ1-1, with D perhaps matching TRBD1 (5 bases). Germline loops: CDR1 DFQATT, CDR2 SNEGSKA (reference sequence). The CDR3 covers 11 residues. V gave up 7 bases and J gave up 1 base, with 7 bases separating them. CDR3 protein: CSGGENTEAFF. The CDR3 DNA is TGCAGTGGAGGGGAGAACACTGAAGCTTTCTTT.

A few counts support this clone. This rearrangement joins TRBV5-6 to TRBJ2-3; 11 bases line up with TRBD2. V was pared by 0 bases and J by 10 bases, with 7 bases of the junction left unmatched. The V gene's germline CDR1 is SGHDT and CDR2 YYEEEE. CDR3 length equals 15 residues. CDR3 region: CASSLELAGALAQYF. DNA for the CDR3: TGTGCCAGCAGCTTGGAACTAGCGGGGGCCCTTGCGCAGTATTTT.

This chain joins TRBV7-8 and TRBJ1-1; 7 bases agree with TRBD1. With 5 bases clipped from V and 6 bases from J, the junction kept 21 bases outside the gene matches. The germline CDR1 and CDR2 sequences are SGHVS and FQNEAQ. The CDR3 length is 18 residues. CDR3 protein: CASSPAGGRGAFKSEAFF. In DNA form, the CDR3 reads TGTGCCAGCAGCCCCGCAGGGGGGCGGGGCGCGTTTAAGTCTGAAGCTTTCTTT. The full variable domain, rest sourced from reference TRBV7-8 and TRBJ1-1, is GAGVSQSPRYKVAKRGQDVALRCDPISGHVSLFWYQQALGQGPEFLTYFQNEAQLDKSGLPSDRFFAERPEGSVSTLKIQRTQQEDSAVYLCASSPAGGRGAFKSEAFFGQGTRLTVV.